This T cell receptor (beta chain) comes out of a study of identical twins. Notes on the study in general: Model-predicted out-of-frame TCR alpha sharing fell below observed values in monozygotic twins.

The table lists this clonotype with a few counts. What it binds is unknown. Unique molecular identifiers were present on the cDNA, and a universal primer site came from template switching. TCRdb reprocessed the 5' RACE reads with MiXCR, giving one entry per CDR3 protein. This sample has around 490,000 distinct CDR3 sequences, with roughly 15% found just once. These same records also appear under a second study, on yellow fever vaccine responses in identical twins.

This TCR was recovered from a woman aged 18-30 years in good health. The sequenced sample consisted of CD4+ T cells sorted from blood.

In DNA, the CDR3 is TGTGCCAGCAGCTTACGGGTCAGGGAGGCCTACAATGAGCAGTTCTTC. Translated: CASSLRVREAYNEQFF. The V and J genes are TRBV11-3 and TRBJ2-1; the D gene is possibly TRBD2 (6 bases). Trimming shortened V by 2 bases and J by 2 bases, and 13 bases separated the two germline ends. CDR3 size: 16 residues. Germline CDR1 and CDR2: SGHNT and YENEEA. Together with reference TRBV11-3 and TRBJ2-1, the CDR3 gives the full variable domain: EAGVVQSPRYKIIEKKQPVAFWCNPISGHNTLYWYLQNLGQGPELLIRYENEEAVDDSQLPKDRFSAERLKGVDSTLKIQPAELGDSAVYLCASSLRVREAYNEQFFGPGTRLTVL.